This record looks at one T cell receptor (beta chain) sequence and its context. This clonotype is regarded as large (0.1 to 1%). The antigen it recognizes is unknown. No quality values exist for individual bases; no much larger clone is one base distant. Deletion took 1 base off V and 4 bases off J, with a span of 10 bases between the germline ends. CDR1 and CDR2 are read off the germline V gene (reference sequence) as LGHDT and YNNKEL. The CDR3 has 14 amino acids, counting the end cysteine and phenylalanine. Just CDR3 DNA is preserved here, 42 bases in frame from base 1. Using a BD FACSAria II cell sorter, four subsets defined by PD-1 and/or TIGIT were sorted from live CD3+CD8+TCRalphabeta+ cells. Circulating CD8 T cells were sorted into four subsets by PD-1 and TIGIT expression to characterize their relevance to anti-PD-1 therapy response. For every sorted CD8 T-cell subset, sequencing covered both the TCR alpha and the TCR beta chains. Peripheral blood was collected before the first anti-PD-1 injection, after two injections and after four injections. Ficoll gradient centrifugation was used to isolate PBMCs right away. Until use, PBMCs were kept cryopreserved in liquid nitrogen in RPMI containing 20% FCS and around 10% DMSO. Thawed PBMCs were stained with a viability dye and antibodies against CD3, CD8alpha, TCRalphabeta, PD-1 and TIGIT. The RNeasy Kit was used to extract total RNA, and all samples came in with a RIN above 7.

Sequencing was carried out with a NextSeq 500. The QIAseq Immune Repertoire RNA Library Kit, Human TCR Panel, was used to prepare TCR libraries from about 15 ng of total RNA. TCR libraries were sequenced on an Illumina NextSeq with a Mid Output V2 kit, using asymmetric 261x41 paired-end reads. Every TCR library was diluted to about 4.1 nM, then pooled, denatured and loaded at roughly 0.91 pM. From the authors' description of their analysis: The QIAGEN GeneGlobe Data Analysis Center was used to process TCR FASTQ files, and downstream analysis was done in R 3.5.2. Clonality was computed as one minus Shannon entropy normalized by the log of the number of unique productive sequences. TRA or TRB clonotypes differing in abundance between baseline and M1 were identified within each subset by Fisher exact tests at 5% FDR. Clonotypes with differential abundance were classified as emerging, expanding, contracting or non-expanding/contracting. Morisita's overlap index was used to measure how much repertoires overlapped between patients. TCRdb redid the processing of the public reads, applying fastp at Q25 and MiXCR, and retained in-frame beta chains. Every distinct CDR3 protein forms one entry, paired with its most common genes and DNA. None of the V and J calls come from the authors' own analysis; TCRdb made them. The sample table contains under 450 distinct CDR3 sequences; only one count was recorded for less than 7.5% of them. The ten largest clones capture 45% to 70% of the sample.

This sample is part of a study of circulating CD8 cells and anti-PD-1 response in melanoma (dated by TCRdb to 2019 to 2021). Notes on the research overall: Patients received nivolumab intravenously at 3 mg/kg every 2 weeks. The melanoma cohort had 13 patients, seven of whom got anti-PD-1 as first-line therapy, while the other six had previously had targeted therapy or immunotherapy. Patients with complete or partial responses were counted as responders, while patients with stable or progressive disease (RECIST v1.1) were counted as non-responders. The TCR repertoire analysis covered approximately eleven melanoma patients: 7 non-responders and 4 responders. In on-treatment samples, a biotinylated anti-human IgG4 antibody was used to detect PD-1.

The research as a whole found: The DNEG repertoire was the most diverse; PD-1 and DPOS showed similar, higher clonality, and TIGIT repertoires were the least diverse. Tumor material was not accessible, so tumor reactivity was assessed by peptide assays on expanded sorted subsets instead. Repertoires were found to be largely private between subsets, with under 7% of TRB clonotypes shared at M1, and the highest sharing was observed between DPOS and TIGIT. Because material was limited, most experiments were generally run without replicates. The authors pointed out that the cohort included both treatment-naive and previously treated patients, and that this mix could influence the results. Only baseline and M1 samples, drawn from a small cohort with few responders, went into the published TCR repertoire comparisons.

The chain is assembled from TRBV3-1 and TRBJ1-2; the D region possibly corresponds to TRBD1 (5 bases align). The sample here was CD8+ T cells from PBMCs, taken at baseline or after one month of anti-PD-1 therapy (not recorded which). The source of this sequence is a human donor with melanoma. The nucleotides are TGTGCCAGCAGCCAAGGCCTTGGGGGCTATGGCTACACCTTC. Its protein product is CASSQGLGGYGYTF.